One sample yielded the 18 T cell receptor beta chains listed below, sequenced in a study of shared clonotypes between healthy human individuals. Only in-frame clones appear in the TCRdb table, and some are missing; sequencing was by immunoSEQ multiplex PCR. The top ten hold about 16% of the sample, which has roughly 300,000 clones, around nine tenths seen once. The sequenced sample was memory CD8+ T cells sorted from blood. Subset specified: CD45RO+ cells pooled with CCR7-negative TemRA cells. These receptors originate from a man aged 18 to 29 in good health.

The V gene is TRBV5-5, the J gene TRBJ2-5; D gene unclear. The CDR3 contains 16 residues. Trimming took off 5 bases at V and 5 bases at J, with 22 bases between the two ends. Germline V CDR1 and CDR2: SGHKS, YYEKEE (reference sequence). CDR3 sequence reads: CASSPSKYLFAETQYF. Written as DNA, the CDR3 is TGTGCCAGCAGTCCCTCGAAGTATCTCTTCGCGGAGACCCAGTACTTC.

The rearrangement links TRBV27 to TRBJ1-5; D remains ambiguous. Germline CDR1 and CDR2: MNHEY and SMNVEV (reference sequence). The CDR3 has 15 amino acids. The ends were cut back, 3 bases at V and 3 bases at J, with 12 bases in the middle. CDR3 loop: CASSLGSHFNQPQHF. CDR3 nucleotides: TGTGCCAGCAGTTTGGGCAGTCATTTCAATCAGCCCCAGCATTTT.

The V call is TRBV10-3, the J call TRBJ1-6; 9 bases fit TRBD1. Germline CDR1 reads ENHRY; CDR2 reads SYGVKD. The CDR3 extends over 14 amino acids. J lost 7 bases, V lost 6 bases, and 4 bases had no gene match. The CDR3 DNA follows: TGTGCCATCAGAATGACAGGGGGAAATTCACCCCTCCACTTT. Encoded protein: CAIRMTGGNSPLHF.

V and J are TRBV28 and TRBJ2-4; 8 nucleotides agree with TRBD2. With V trimmed by 2 bases and J by 4 bases, 7 bases remained unmatched. Germline V CDR1 and CDR2: MDHEN, SYDVKM. The CDR3 has 16 amino acids. The CDR3 DNA reads as TGTGCCAGCAGTTTAGTCGCTAGCGGGTCGAAAAACATTCAGTACTTC. Translating it yields CASSLVASGSKNIQYF.

The J gene is TRBJ1-3, the V gene TRBV7-9; TRBD1 might be the D (5 bases). Germline V lookup: CDR1 SEHNR, CDR2 FQNEAQ (reference sequence). The CDR3 consists of 16 residues. The ends were cut back, 2 bases at V and 0 bases at J, with 11 bases in the middle. As DNA, the CDR3 is TGTGCCAGCAGCTTACGGGACGTCAACTCTGGAAACACCATATATTTT. It translates to CASSLRDVNSGNTIYF.

Remarks on this clone: Other nucleotide sequences in the sample specify the same CDR3. V and J are TRBV6-6 and TRBJ1-1; D remains unclear. This CDR3 spans 10 amino acids. Germline CDR1 is MNHNY and CDR2 is SVGAGI (reference sequence). The germline V and J ends were trimmed by 2 bases and 8 bases, with 3 bases remaining between them. The CDR3 sequence: CASSYGEAFF. CDR3 DNA: TGTGCCAGCAGTTACGGAGAAGCTTTCTTT.

This clone came up once. The chain has TRBV28 and TRBJ1-4, with a possible D match to TRBD1 (5 bases). V lost 5 bases to trimming and J lost 6 bases, with 13 bases between them. This CDR3 region has 14 residues. From germline, CDR1 is MDHEN and CDR2 SYDVKM. CDR3 nucleotide sequence: TGTGCCAGCAGTCGCGGGGCCGGGGATGAAAAACTGTTTTTT. It encodes CASSRGAGDEKLFF.

This rearrangement joins TRBV27 to TRBJ2-7; D possibly matches TRBD1 or TRBD2 (7 bases each). The length of the CDR3 is 17 residues. Germline CDR1 reads MNHEY; CDR2 reads SMNVEV (reference sequence). Between the trimmed V and J ends, which lost 0 bases and 1 base, there was a span of 16 bases. The CDR3 reads CASSLSSPRGGSYEQYF. CDR3 DNA sequence: TGTGCCAGCAGTTTATCGTCCCCCAGGGGGGGGTCCTACGAGCAGTACTTC.

This clone appeared a single time. V usage is TRBV4-1 and J usage is TRBJ2-7; D is unclear. Germline V gene data show CDR1 as MGHRA and CDR2 as YSYEKL. The germline V and J ends were trimmed by 0 bases and 0 bases, with 18 bases remaining between them. The CDR3 runs to 18 residues. Written as DNA, the CDR3 is TGCGCCAGCAGCCAAGAAGGAGCCGCGGTTAGGAGCTCCTACGAGCAGTACTTC. This codes for CASSQEGAAVRSSYEQYF.

V and J are TRBV5-4 and TRBJ2-1; the match to TRBD2 covers 10 bases. Germline V lookup: CDR1 SGHNT, CDR2 YYREEE (reference sequence). The trim removed 2 bases at V and 7 bases at J, leaving 9 bases unmatched. The CDR3 is 16 amino acids. The CDR3 protein is CASSFVELAGINEQFF. The CDR3 nucleotides are TGTGCCAGCAGCTTCGTGGAACTAGCGGGAATAAATGAGCAGTTCTTC.

The gene calls are TRBV5-4 and TRBJ1-1; a weak D match, TRBD1 (5 bases). There are 15 residues in the CDR3. CDR1 is SGHNT, CDR2 YYREEE, per germline (reference sequence). V lost 1 base to trimming and J lost 6 bases, with 16 bases between them. The CDR3 bases are TGTGCCAGCAGCTTGAGAAGGGCCGTCAGGGCTGAAGCTTTCTTT. It yields the protein CASSLRRAVRAEAFF.

V is TRBV6-6 and J is TRBJ2-7, with D possibly TRBD2 on 5 matching bases. CDR1 is MNHNY, CDR2 SVGAGI, per germline (reference sequence). CDR3 length: 14 amino acids. Between the trimmed V and J ends, which lost 0 bases and 7 bases, there was a span of 13 bases. The CDR3 DNA reads TGTGCCAGCAGTTACTCTCATAGGGAGAGGGAGCAGTACTTC. This codes for CASSYSHREREQYF.

This clone was seen a single time. The chain combines TRBV7-6 with TRBJ1-1; no definite D call. The CDR3 extends over 13 amino acids. CDR1 and CDR2 (germline): SGHVS, FNYEAQ. Trimming removed 4 bases from V and 6 bases from J, with 12 bases in between. The CDR3 region is CASSSPLTAEAFF. The CDR3 DNA follows: TGTGCCAGCAGCTCCCCACTGACTGCTGAAGCTTTCTTT.

There are a few counts of this clone. This chain uses TRBV27 with TRBJ2-3; 8 positions agree with TRBD1. The CDR3 runs to 17 residues. Germline V gene sequence: CDR1 MNHEY, CDR2 SMNVEV (reference sequence). With V trimmed by 3 bases and J by 4 bases, 12 bases remained unmatched. The CDR3 sequence is CASSFTGGGGGADTQYF. CDR3 DNA sequence: TGTGCCAGCAGTTTTACAGGGGGTGGGGGAGGCGCAGATACGCAGTATTTT.

This clone was seen many times. V usage is TRBV28 and J usage is TRBJ1-5, with D possibly being TRBD1 (6 bases). This CDR3 region has 15 residues. V dropped 4 bases and J dropped 0 bases, with 10 bases sitting between them. Germline CDR1 MDHEN, CDR2 SYDVKM. This CDR3 reads CASSSRGYSNQPQHF. CDR3 nucleotides: TGTGCCAGCAGTTCCAGGGGATATAGCAATCAGCCCCAGCATTTT.

This chain connects TRBV9 to TRBJ2-7; D not certain. Trimming took 0 bases from V and 3 from J, leaving 16 bases between them. In germline, CDR1 is SGDLS, CDR2 YYNGEE. The CDR3 runs to 16 residues. As DNA, the CDR3 is TGTGCCAGCAGCGTAGGCGGACCTACAGTTGACTACGAGCAGTACTTC. Protein: CASSVGGPTVDYEQYF. Combining the CDR3 with reference TRBV9 and TRBJ2-7 gives the whole variable domain DSGVTQTPKHLITATGQRVTLRCSPRSGDLSVYWYQQSLDQGLQFLIQYYNGEERAKGNILERFSAQQFPDLHSELNLSSLELGDSALYFCASSVGGPTVDYEQYFGPGTRLTVT.

The rearrangement uses TRBV9 and TRBJ2-7, with 8 bases matching TRBD1. The ends lost 3 bases at V and 7 bases at J; junction bases unmatched: 9. CDR1 and CDR2 (germline): SGDLS, YYNGEE. This CDR3 has 14 residues. The CDR3 loop reads CASSAGTGFGEQYF. The CDR3 coding sequence is TGTGCCAGCAGCGCCGGGACAGGTTTCGGGGAGCAGTACTTC.

The chain recombines TRBV4-1 with TRBJ2-1; D uncertain. CDR1 and CDR2 (germline): MGHRA, YSYEKL. V dropped 2 bases and J dropped 7 bases, with 12 bases sitting between them. The CDR3 extends over 14 amino acids. In nucleotides, the CDR3 is TGCGCCAGCAGCCAAAGCGAGTCGGATAATGAGCAGTTCTTC. It translates to CASSQSESDNEQFF.